The 3 T cell receptor beta chains below come from one sample, sequenced in a study of control samples from healthy donors and cancer patients. TCRdb keeps only in-frame clones here, not all; method: immunoSEQ multiplex PCR. The data show over 200,000 clones, 82% seen once. The sequencing sample was made of PBMCs. The receptors shown here come from a woman between 55 and 75 years old with lung cancer.

This clone was seen a single time. This chain links TRBV7-3 with TRBJ1-1, with 7 bases that match TRBD1. This CDR3 is 13 amino acids long. CDR1 SGHTA and CDR2 FQGTGA come from the germline V gene. The junction had 4 bases not matched to a gene; V was cut back by 5 bases and J by 4 bases. CDR3 nucleotides: TGTGCCAGCAGCCCAGGACAGGTCACTGAAGCTTTCTTT. Its protein product is CASSPGQVTEAFF.

This clone was observed a single time. J is TRBJ2-7 and V is TRBV9, with 7 bases lining up with TRBD2. The CDR3 consists of 15 residues. V dropped 2 bases and J dropped 2; count of bases not matched to a gene: 7. Per the germline V gene, CDR1 is SGDLS and CDR2 is YYNGEE. CDR3 bases: TGTGCCAGCAGCGTGACGGGGACTACGACCTACGAGCAGTACTTC. Its translation: CASSVTGTTTYEQYF.

This clone was seen more than once but under ten times. The gene calls are TRBV7-2 and TRBJ1-1; a weak D match, TRBD1 (5 bases). The V gene lost 5 bases and the J gene lost 1 base, with 11 bases spanning the gap. CDR3 length: 14 amino acids. Germline V gives CDR1 SGHTA, CDR2 FQGNSA. CDR3 sequence (DNA): TGTGCCAGCAGCCAAGGGGTCTCGAACACTGAAGCTTTCTTT. This gives the protein CASSQGVSNTEAFF.